This TCR beta chain was sequenced in a study of blood T cells in healthy people across ages. General study results and limits: Calculation of diversity from one million T cells yielded estimates considered to be underestimates. Across the age range, TCR beta diversity per million T cells fell in a roughly linear way.

Note on this clonotype: Its antigen remains unknown.

Looked up from germline, CDR1 is MDHEN and CDR2 is SYDVKM. Deletions cut 2 bases from V and 6 bases from J, with 11 bases between. The CDR3 loop spans 14 amino acids. It was with a sample-barcoded 5' primer and a J-beta primer mix that a second PCR of roughly 7 to 11 cycles was run. From each sample, at least 3 million paired-end reads containing CDR3 were obtained. TCRdb reanalysed the 5' RACE reads using MiXCR and keeps one entry per CDR3 protein. There are about 760,000 distinct CDR3 sequences in the sample; more than 20% occur only once, and 9.4% lies in the top ten. The same sample was also used in a study of T cells of mothers and their children.

The sample was blood. This clonotype was obtained from a boy younger than 18 in good health. The chain has TRBV28 and TRBJ1-5; the D is unclear. The CDR3 DNA reads TGTGCCAGCAGTTTAGGTGGGTCCGGTCAGCCCCAGCATTTT. Its translation is CASSLGGSGQPQHF.